Below are 20 T cell receptor beta chains sequenced from a single sample in a study of control samples from healthy donors and cancer patients. Using immunoSEQ multiplex PCR, the repertoire was profiled, and TCRdb retains in-frame clones only, with some absent. This sample has around 93,000 clones, with just over 85% found just once. The sample consisted of blood. These receptors all stem from a man younger than 40 in good health.

This clone came up a few times. The gene calls are TRBV9 and TRBJ1-5; the D gene is possibly TRBD1 (5 bases). Trimming took 3 bases from V and 0 from J, leaving 13 bases between them. Germline values: CDR1 SGDLS, CDR2 YYNGEE. There are 16 residues in the CDR3. The CDR3 loop reads CASSEPGRYSNQPQHF. In nucleotides, the CDR3 is TGTGCCAGCAGCGAACCGGGACGATATAGCAATCAGCCCCAGCATTTT.

The chain has TRBV4-2 and TRBJ1-1; tentative D call: TRBD1 (5 bases). This CDR3 spans 15 amino acids. The V end lost 5 bases, the J end lost 1 base, and 14 bases lay between the germline ends. The germline CDR1 and CDR2 sequences are LGHNA and YNFKEQ. As DNA, the CDR3 is TGTGCCAGCAGCATTATACGGGACCGGAACACTGAAGCTTTCTTT. It yields the protein CASSIIRDRNTEAFF.

The count of this clone is one. The chain joins TRBV27 to TRBJ1-2; D may be TRBD1 (6 bases). Germline V lookup: CDR1 MNHEY, CDR2 SMNVEV (reference sequence). The CDR3 runs to 13 residues. Trimming stripped 5 bases from V and 7 bases from J, with 14 bases between. Written as DNA, the CDR3 is TGTGCCAGCAGTCAACGGGGGCGCGCTGGCTACACCTTC. It codes for CASSQRGRAGYTF.

This chain connects TRBV2 to TRBJ2-3, with D possibly matching TRBD2 (5 bases). This CDR3 contains 12 residues. Germline V gene lookup returns CDR1 SNHLY and CDR2 FYNNEI. Trimming shortened V by 1 base and J by 8 bases, and 7 bases separated the two germline ends. In nucleotides, the CDR3 is TGTGCCAGCAGTGAAGGACTAACTACGCAGTATTTT. Translated: CASSEGLTTQYF.

A few counts support this clone. The genes are TRBV5-6 and TRBJ2-7, with D tentatively TRBD1 (6 bases). CDR3 length: 14 amino acids. With 4 bases removed from V and 3 bases from J, the gap between germline ends came to 14 bases. Germline V CDR1 and CDR2: SGHDT, YYEEEE. The CDR3 spells CASSLKKGGYEQYF. DNA for the CDR3: TGTGCCAGCAGCCTGAAGAAAGGGGGCTACGAGCAGTACTTC. Full variable domain (rest looked up from reference TRBV5-6 and TRBJ2-7): DAGVTQSPTHLIKTRGQQVTLRCSPKSGHDTVSWYQQALGQGPQFIFQYYEEEERQRGNFPDRFSGHQFPNYSSELNVNALLLGDSALYLCASSLKKGGYEQYFGPGTRLTVT.

The rearrangement links TRBV20-1 to TRBJ1-1; D not certain. Trimming left V 3 bases short and J 2 bases short, with 13 bases between. Per germline, CDR1 DFQATT and CDR2 SNEGSKA (reference sequence). There are 14 residues in the CDR3. The CDR3 here is CSASRVVHNTEAFF. The CDR3 nucleotides are TGCAGTGCTAGTAGGGTGGTCCACAACACTGAAGCTTTCTTT.

This chain connects TRBV7-6 to TRBJ2-1, with 13 nucleotides matching TRBD2. The CDR3 spans 17 residues. From germline, CDR1 is SGHVS and CDR2 FNYEAQ. Unmatched junction bases numbered 10, after V lost 5 bases and J lost 6 bases. The CDR3 sequence: CASSPLAGGPMSNEQFF. In nucleotides, the CDR3 is TGTGCCAGCAGCCCACTAGCGGGAGGGCCTATGAGCAATGAGCAGTTCTTC.

The sample holds a few counts of this clone. This chain joins TRBV18 and TRBJ1-2; TRBD1 is a possible D gene (6 bases). The length of the CDR3 is 15 residues. V was trimmed by 3 bases and J by 3 bases, leaving 14 bases between them. The germline gives CDR1 KGHSH, CDR2 LQKENI. The CDR3 DNA is TGTGCCAGCTCACCGCCTACAGGGCGCGACTATGGCTACACCTTC. This sequence encodes CASSPPTGRDYGYTF. Complete variable domain (other parts from reference TRBV18 and TRBJ1-2): NAGVMQNPRHLVRRRGQEARLRCSPMKGHSHVYWYRQLPEEGLKFMVYLQKENIIDESGMPKERFSAEFPKEGPSILRIQQVVRGDSAAYFCASSPPTGRDYGYTFGSGTRLTVV.

The V call is TRBV4-1, the J call TRBJ2-7, with 9 bases identical to TRBD2. J was trimmed by 2 bases and V by 1 base; bases with no gene match: 6. The CDR3 spans 16 residues. Germline-derived CDR1 and CDR2 are MGHRA and YSYEKL. CDR3 loop: CASSQALSSGAYEQYF. The CDR3 DNA is TGCGCCAGCAGCCAAGCTTTGTCTAGCGGGGCCTACGAGCAGTACTTC.

The chain couples TRBV28 to TRBJ2-5; D is ambiguous. Germline V lookup: CDR1 MDHEN, CDR2 SYDVKM. The CDR3 sequence is 14 residues long. V dropped 3 bases and J dropped 1 base, with 9 bases sitting between them. This CDR3 is CASSLVPAQETQYF. In DNA form, the CDR3 reads TGTGCCAGCAGTTTGGTACCAGCCCAAGAGACCCAGTACTTC.

CDR3 amino acids: CATSEAQGARETQYF. DNA of the CDR3: TGTGCCACCAGTGAGGCACAGGGGGCCCGGGAGACCCAGTACTTC. The chain employs TRBV24-1 and TRBJ2-5; 9 bases fit TRBD1. The CDR3 runs 15 residues. Germline CDR1 is KGHDR and CDR2 is SFDVKD. After removal of 4 bases from V and 5 bases from J, the junction contained 7 bases not matched to a gene.

The V call is TRBV18, the J call TRBJ2-1; 8 nucleotides align to TRBD2. Germline-derived CDR1 and CDR2 are KGHSH and LQKENI. This CDR3 comprises 13 residues. V shed 3 bases and J 13 bases; nucleotides not matched to a gene: 8. Here the CDR3 DNA reads TGTGCCAGCTCACCCCTAACTAGCGGCGCTCAGTTCTTC. This translates into CASSPLTSGAQFF.

This clone was recorded only once. This chain uses TRBV6-6 with TRBJ2-7; D assignment may be TRBD1 or TRBD2 (5 bases each). The CDR3 consists of 20 residues. CDR1 is MNHNY and CDR2 is SVGAGI in the germline V gene (reference sequence). The V and J ends lost 6 bases and 0 bases respectively, with 30 bases between them. The CDR3 region is CASSQSRGTGNRRSSYEQYF. The CDR3 region has the DNA TGTGCCAGCAGCCAAAGTCGAGGGACGGGGAACAGAAGAAGCTCCTACGAGCAGTACTTC.

This clone showed up just a few times. The chain couples TRBV7-9 to TRBJ1-2, with D perhaps TRBD1 (5 bases). The ends were cut back, 6 bases at V and 0 bases at J, with 14 bases in the middle. The CDR3 extends over 15 amino acids. The germline CDR1 and CDR2 sequences are SEHNR and FQNEAQ (reference sequence). CDR3 amino acids: CASRGRQLSNYGYTF. As DNA, the CDR3 is TGTGCCAGCAGAGGACGACAGCTCTCTAACTATGGCTACACCTTC.

This chain uses TRBV27 with TRBJ1-4, with D tentatively TRBD1 (5 bases). The V end lost 5 bases, the J end lost 6 bases, and 22 bases lay between the germline ends. This CDR3 comprises 17 residues. Looked up from germline, CDR1 is MNHEY and CDR2 is SMNVEV (reference sequence). CDR3 loop: CASSKLTAAGGDEKLFF. Here the CDR3 DNA reads TGTGCCAGCAGTAAATTGACGGCCGCGGGGGGTGATGAAAAACTGTTTTTT. The complete variable domain, with remaining parts taken from reference TRBV27 and TRBJ1-4, reads EAQVTQNPRYLITVTGKKLTVTCSQNMNHEYMSWYRQDPGLGLRQIYYSMNVEVTDKGDVPEGYKVSRKEKRNFPLILESPSPNQTSLYFCASSKLTAAGGDEKLFFGSGTQLSVL.

Written as DNA, the CDR3 is TGTGCCAGCAGCCCGGGACAGGTTAACACAGATACGCAGTATTTT. Its protein product is CASSPGQVNTDTQYF. V is TRBV7-3 and J is TRBJ2-3, with TRBD1 matching 8 bases. The CDR3 consists of 15 residues. Germline assignment: CDR1 SGHTA and CDR2 FQGTGA. V shed 5 bases, J shed 2 bases, and the junction held 6 bases outside the gene matches.

This clone was counted between two and nine times. The chain employs TRBV6-5 and TRBJ2-7, with D unresolved. The CDR3 spans 11 residues. CDR1 is MNHEY, CDR2 SVGAGI, per germline. Trimming removed 8 bases at V and 4 bases at J, with 9 bases between. Here the CDR3 DNA reads TGTGCCAGCGGAGAGAGGTACGAGCAGTACTTC. It encodes CASGERYEQYF.

This chain joins TRBV5-1 and TRBJ2-7; 15 nucleotides match TRBD2. Losses at the gene ends were 4 bases for V and 4 bases for J; bases not matched to a gene: 3. Germline CDR1 reads SGHRS; CDR2 reads YFSETQ. CDR3 length: 15 residues. CDR3 protein: CASSGGLAGGYEQYF. CDR3 DNA: TGCGCCAGCAGCGGCGGACTAGCGGGAGGGTACGAGCAGTACTTC. The complete variable domain, with remaining parts taken from reference TRBV5-1 and TRBJ2-7, reads KAGVTQTPRYLIKTRGQQVTLSCSPISGHRSVSWYQQTPGQGLQFLFEYFSETQRNKGNFPGRFSGRQFSNSRSEMNVSTLELGDSALYLCASSGGLAGGYEQYFGPGTRLTVT.

The rearrangement joins TRBV30 to TRBJ1-5; unclear D gene. This CDR3 comprises 13 residues. CDR1 and CDR2 (germline): GTSNPN, SVGIG (reference sequence). Trimming removed 2 bases at V and 4 bases at J, with 9 bases between. The CDR3 nucleotides read TGTGCCTGGAGTCCCGGGAATAATCAGCCCCAGCATTTT. Translation gives CAWSPGNNQPQHF.

The chain employs TRBV6-5 and TRBJ1-6; no firm D call. Germline CDR1 is MNHEY and CDR2 is SVGAGI. This CDR3 is built from 12 residues. The ends were cut back, 0 bases at V and 9 bases at J, with 3 bases in the middle. CDR3 in DNA: TGTGCCAGCAGTTACTCTGGTTCACCCCTCCACTTT. Protein sequence: CASSYSGSPLHF.